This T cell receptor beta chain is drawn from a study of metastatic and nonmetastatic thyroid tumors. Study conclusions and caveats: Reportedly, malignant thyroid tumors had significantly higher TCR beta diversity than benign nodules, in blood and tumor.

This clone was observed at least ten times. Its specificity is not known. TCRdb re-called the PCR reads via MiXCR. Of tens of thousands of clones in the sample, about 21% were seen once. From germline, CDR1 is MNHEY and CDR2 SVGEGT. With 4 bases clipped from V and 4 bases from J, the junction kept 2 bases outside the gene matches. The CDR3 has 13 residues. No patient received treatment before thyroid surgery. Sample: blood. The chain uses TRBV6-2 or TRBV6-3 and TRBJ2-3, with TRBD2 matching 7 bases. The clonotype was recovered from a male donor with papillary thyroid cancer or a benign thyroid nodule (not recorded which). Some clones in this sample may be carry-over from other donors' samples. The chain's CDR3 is CASSFAGADTQYF. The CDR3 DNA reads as TGTGCCAGCAGTTTCGCGGGAGCAGATACGCAGTATTTT.